Described below is a single TCR beta chain sequence and its context. Its antigen is as yet unknown. These data are taken from a study of cytomegalovirus exposure and HLA in healthy donors. Donors counted as nominally healthy when sampled, yet unrecorded immune exposures were likely. V shed 7 bases, J shed 9 bases, and the junction held 3 bases outside the gene matches. The CDR3 loop spans 12 amino acids. Germline assignment: CDR1 WSHSY and CDR2 SAAADI. 60 Vbeta and 13 Jbeta primers were used in PCR. Produced via immunoSEQ multiplex PCR; TCRdb's table is partial and in-frame only. Of 99,000 or so clones in the sample, 60% to 85% were seen once. Broader study findings: Per published accounts, TCR beta sequences correctly predicted the HLA-A and HLA-B alleles of most subjects. While the bulk of TCR sequences proved rare, some public TCRs turned up in many donors.

The V and J genes are TRBV10-2 and TRBJ2-1, with 10 nucleotides matching TRBD2. Sequencing was done on a sample of PBMCs. The origin of this receptor is a man between 60 and 75 years old in good health and CMV-seropositive. CDR3 coding DNA: TGCGCCAGCAATAGCGGGGGGAGTGAGCAGTTCTTC. Translated: CASNSGGSEQFF.